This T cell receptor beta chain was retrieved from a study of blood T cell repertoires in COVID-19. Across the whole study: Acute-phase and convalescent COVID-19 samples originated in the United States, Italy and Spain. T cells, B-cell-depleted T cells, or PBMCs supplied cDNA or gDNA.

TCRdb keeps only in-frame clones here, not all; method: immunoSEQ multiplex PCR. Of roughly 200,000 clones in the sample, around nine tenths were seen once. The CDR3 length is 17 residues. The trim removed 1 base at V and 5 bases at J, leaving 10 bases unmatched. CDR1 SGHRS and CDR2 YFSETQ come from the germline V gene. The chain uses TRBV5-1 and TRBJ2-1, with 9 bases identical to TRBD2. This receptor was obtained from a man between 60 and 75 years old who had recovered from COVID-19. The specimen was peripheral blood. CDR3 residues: CASSLLALAGTNNEQFF. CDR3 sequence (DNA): TGCGCCAGCAGCTTGTTGGCTCTAGCGGGGACGAACAATGAGCAGTTCTTC.